This TCR beta chain derives from a study of cytomegalovirus exposure and HLA in healthy donors. Regarding the study as a whole: A later analysis linked a missense variant in DCLRE1C to the trimming of TCR beta V and J genes.

Researchers ran the PCR with 60 Vbeta and 13 Jbeta primers. Using immunoSEQ multiplex PCR, the repertoire was profiled, and TCRdb retains in-frame clones only, with some absent. The data contain some 130,000 clones, 77% of them singletons. This clone was seen just once. Its specificity is unknown. Per germline, CDR1 SGHVS and CDR2 FQNEAQ. V lost 5 bases and J lost 4, with 11 bases in between. The CDR3 sequence is 13 residues long. The sample consisted of PBMCs. This chain joins TRBV7-8 and TRBJ1-1, with D hard to call. This TCR was recovered from a male donor in good health and CMV-seropositive. The CDR3 DNA sequence: TGTGCCAGCAGCCCCAAGGAGACCACTGAAGCTTTCTTT. Protein: CASSPKETTEAFF.